This T cell receptor (beta chain) was observed in a study of cytomegalovirus exposure and HLA in healthy donors. Study-wide context: A subsequent analysis stated that the approximately 110 validation repertoires were run on the same platform as the 650 to 850 first-cohort repertoires.

Study-level points and caveats: The authors listed 150 to 200 TCR beta chains as cytomegalovirus-associated. Reports described diagnosis of cytomegalovirus status by the classifier as highly specific and sensitive.

Of note for this clone: Its specificity is not known.

The protocol was immunoSEQ multiplex PCR, while the TCRdb copy is restricted to in-frame clones and leaves out a portion. This table holds about 72,000 clones, roughly 94% found once. Sequencing input: PBMCs. This TCR was sampled from a young woman in good health and CMV-seropositive.

The CDR3 protein is CASSLVGVASGYEQYF. The DNA for the CDR3 is TGTGCCAGCAGCTTAGTTGGGGTCGCTAGCGGCTACGAGCAGTACTTC. The V and J genes are TRBV13 and TRBJ2-7; 7 positions match TRBD2. The V and J ends lost 1 base and 3 bases, in that order; junction bases with no gene match: 9. This CDR3 has 16 residues. Germline CDR1 and CDR2: PRHDT and FYEKMQ (reference sequence).